One sample yielded the 8 T cell receptor beta chains listed below, sequenced in a study of T cell responses to AZD1222 COVID-19 vaccine (dated by TCRdb to about 2021). Libraries were prepared through the immunoSEQ multiplex PCR assay. Drawn from immuneACCESS, this table holds only the in-frame rearrangements with V and J called that TCRdb kept. Clones are partly lost; checked studies trace under half to an unresolved V gene and leave the rest unexplained. This sample is represented by about 140,000 clones; more than 85% of them were singletons. The biggest ten clones account for approximately 12% of the sample. What the time point label conveys for this sample: sample from adult after SARS-CoV-2 infection, after symptom onset. The sample in question was peripheral blood, obtained after recovery from COVID-19. Receptors were obtained from an adult who had recovered from COVID-19.

CDR3 coding DNA: TGTGCCAGCAGTTTAGAACTCAACAACTATGGCTACACCTTC. Protein: CASSLELNNYGYTF. The chain joins TRBV28 to TRBJ1-2; D is uncertain. From germline, CDR1 is MDHEN and CDR2 SYDVKM. Trimming removed 2 bases at V and 2 bases at J, with 9 bases between. This CDR3 comprises 14 residues.

The rearrangement links TRBV6-2 or TRBV6-3 to TRBJ2-5; D call uncertain. V lost 5 bases and J lost 5, with 6 bases in between. In germline, CDR1 is MNHEY, CDR2 SVGEGT. The CDR3 sequence is 11 residues long. The CDR3 protein is CASSQRETQYF. The CDR3 DNA is TGTGCCAGCAGTCAAAGGGAGACCCAGTACTTC.

J is TRBJ2-7 and V is TRBV30; D might be TRBD1 (6 bases). CDR1 is GTSNPN and CDR2 is SVGIG in the germline V gene (reference sequence). Trimming stripped 2 bases from V and 2 bases from J, with 16 bases between. The CDR3 runs to 15 residues. The CDR3 sequence is CAWSTPGTLAYEQYF. CDR3 nucleotide sequence: TGTGCCTGGAGTACCCCCGGGACATTGGCCTACGAGCAGTACTTC.

A single count supports this clone. The J gene is TRBJ2-2, the V gene TRBV7-2; 7 bases map to TRBD1. This CDR3 is 15 amino acids long. V was clipped by 5 bases and J by 2 bases; unmatched bases: 5. Germline CDR1 SGHTA, CDR2 FQGNSA. The CDR3 is CASSPTGVNTGELFF. The DNA for the CDR3 is TGTGCCAGCAGCCCAACAGGGGTAAACACCGGGGAGCTGTTTTTT.

CDR3 sequence (DNA): TGTGCCAGCTCGCAAGAGACAGGTTACTCTGGAAACACCATATATTTT. Translating gives CASSQETGYSGNTIYF. V gene TRBV18 combines with J gene TRBJ1-3, with TRBD1 as a possible D gene (6 bases). The CDR3 has 16 residues. Germline CDR1 KGHSH, CDR2 LQKENI. Trimming left V 6 bases short and J 0 bases short, with 15 bases between.

The genes are TRBV10-3 and TRBJ2-7; 11 bases are a match to TRBD2. J gave up 4 bases and V 0 bases, and 5 bases lay outside the gene matches. Germline V CDR1 and CDR2: ENHRY, SYGVKD. This CDR3 contains 16 residues. The CDR3 sequence is CAISESPGLAEYEQYF. In nucleotides, the CDR3 is TGTGCCATCAGTGAGTCACCGGGACTAGCGGAATACGAGCAGTACTTC.

This clone is medium-sized within its sample. This chain links TRBV5-5 with TRBJ2-3, with TRBD2 matching over 14 bases. The V gene's germline CDR1 is SGHKS and CDR2 YYEKEE (reference sequence). J gave up 3 bases and V 4 bases, and 4 bases lay outside the gene matches. The CDR3 is 16 amino acids. The CDR3: CASSRTSGRLTDTQYF. The CDR3 nucleotides read TGTGCCAGCAGCCGGACTAGCGGGAGGTTAACAGATACGCAGTATTTT.

This clone has a handful of counts. The V gene is TRBV18, the J gene TRBJ1-6; weak D call: TRBD1 (5 bases). V lost 1 base and J lost 5, with 18 bases in between. Germline V gene data show CDR1 as KGHSH and CDR2 as LQKENI. This CDR3 has 18 residues. The CDR3 DNA sequence: TGTGCCAGCTCACCACGGGGACCTGGCAGCGATAATAATTCACCCCTCCACTTT. Its protein is CASSPRGPGSDNNSPLHF.